This T cell receptor (beta chain) is from a study of early T cells in non-severe SARS-CoV-2 infection. In germline, CDR1 is MNHEY, CDR2 SMNVEV (reference sequence). The CDR3 is 14 residues long. V shed 6 bases, J shed 1 base, and the junction held 4 bases outside the gene matches. TCRdb reprocessed the 5' RACE reads with MiXCR, giving one entry per CDR3 protein. Of tens of thousands of distinct CDR3 sequences detected, approximately 6.2% appear once; the ten largest clones hold under 25%. Ten or more counts support this clonotype. The antigen is undetermined. Regarding the study as a whole: VDJdb matching, biased toward anti-spike CD8 responses, missed private and CD4 specificities.

The clonotype was recovered from an adult who was a healthcare worker with PCR-confirmed SARS-CoV-2 infection or an uninfected control (not recorded which). Material: whole blood, obtained at baseline. The V gene is TRBV27, the J gene TRBJ2-7; TRBD1 aligns across 9 bases. The CDR3 bases are TGTGCCAGCAGCATAGGACAGGGGTCCTACGAGCAGTACTTC. This encodes CASSIGQGSYEQYF.